This T cell receptor beta chain comes out of a study of shared clonotypes between healthy human individuals. In the study overall: A donor's plate count was three for CD4 naive and three for CD4 memory; CD8 naive had two and CD8 memory one.

V lost 5 bases and J lost 2; bases outside the gene matches: 9. The germline CDR1 and CDR2 sequences are MDHEN and SYDVKM. There are 15 residues in the CDR3. General observations from the study: When naive CD4 clonotypes were compared across several donors, approximately 4.9% were shared. Lower generation probabilities were found for non-shared clonotypes than for those shared by all four donors.

Here immunoSEQ multiplex PCR was the method, and the copy in TCRdb shows in-frame clones only, minus some. The repertoire consists of about 2.1 million clones, with around 93% occurring once and the leading ten covering around 1.7%. Naive CD8 cells were CD45RO-negative, positively selected for CCR7, excluding terminally differentiated effector memory CD45RA+ cells. The study drew all its donors from Caucasian adults living in Nashville, Tennessee. About this clone itself: What it binds is unknown.

Source material: naive CD8+ T cells from PBMCs. This chain uses TRBV28 with TRBJ2-7, with 7 bases that match TRBD2. The clonotype comes from a man younger than 35 in good health. Some clones in this sample may be carry-over from other donors' samples. CDR3 DNA: TGTGCCAGCAGTCCGCGGGGGACGCCAGCCTACGAGCAGTACTTC. It specifies CASSPRGTPAYEQYF.